Below, 9 T cell receptor beta chains from the same sample are listed, as sequenced in a study of blood T cell repertoires in COVID-19. Only in-frame clones appear in the TCRdb table, and some are missing; sequencing was by immunoSEQ multiplex PCR. The top ten clones hold roughly 4.5% of a sample with tens of thousands of clones, roughly nine tenths of them seen once. Sample: peripheral blood. These receptors originate from a woman in her fifties or sixties with active COVID-19.

J is TRBJ1-1 and V is TRBV5-1; TRBD1 might be the D (6 bases). The germline V gene encodes CDR1 SGHRS and CDR2 YFSETQ. The CDR3 length is 20 residues. V shed 4 bases and J shed 4 bases, with 32 bases lying between them. CDR3 loop: CASSEQGFSWVEPPSTEAFF. In DNA, the CDR3 is TGCGCCAGCAGCGAACAGGGATTCTCTTGGGTGGAGCCCCCCAGCACTGAAGCTTTCTTT.

The chain employs TRBV27 and TRBJ1-1, with TRBD1 identical over 8 bases. With 5 bases clipped from V and 2 bases from J, the junction kept 7 bases outside the gene matches. CDR3 length: 15 residues. CDR1 is MNHEY and CDR2 is SMNVEV in the germline V gene (reference sequence). The CDR3 is CASSKDRDINTEAFF. CDR3 DNA: TGTGCCAGCAGTAAGGACAGGGATATCAACACTGAAGCTTTCTTT.

Here the CDR3 reads CASSREGTGITPMNTEAFF. The CDR3 DNA reads as TGTGCCAGCAGCCGAGAAGGGACAGGAATTACCCCGATGAACACTGAAGCTTTCTTT. The rearrangement links TRBV11-3 to TRBJ1-1; TRBD1 aligns across 8 bases. Germline V lookup: CDR1 SGHNT, CDR2 YENEEA. V shed 5 bases, J shed 0 bases, and the junction held 17 bases outside the gene matches. There are 19 residues in the CDR3.

The chain uses TRBV27 and TRBJ2-7; a possible D gene is TRBD2 (6 bases). Germline CDR1 reads MNHEY; CDR2 reads SMNVEV (reference sequence). V was cut by 3 bases and J by 0 bases, with 12 bases left in between. CDR3 length equals 15 residues. The CDR3 DNA reads as TGTGCCAGCAGTTTTCCGTTGCGGGGCTCCTACGAGCAGTACTTC. The encoded protein is CASSFPLRGSYEQYF.

The CDR3 loop reads CASSLRAGKDRQYF. In DNA form, the CDR3 reads TGCGCCAGCAGCTTGAGGGCAGGGAAGGACCGGCAGTACTTC. The chain links TRBV5-1 to TRBJ2-7; a possible D gene is TRBD1 (5 bases). There are 14 residues in the CDR3. Per germline, CDR1 SGHRS and CDR2 YFSETQ. V shed 1 base and J shed 9 bases, with 17 bases lying between them.

V usage is TRBV5-1 and J usage is TRBJ1-1, with D uncertain. Trimming stripped 4 bases from V and 0 bases from J, with 10 bases between. Germline V gene sequence: CDR1 SGHRS, CDR2 YFSETQ. There are 14 residues in the CDR3. The CDR3 sequence is CASSLTSMNTEAFF. CDR3 coding DNA: TGCGCCAGCAGCCTCACATCCATGAACACTGAAGCTTTCTTT. Based on the CDR3 plus reference TRBV5-1 and TRBJ1-1, the full variable domain is KAGVTQTPRYLIKTRGQQVTLSCSPISGHRSVSWYQQTPGQGLQFLFEYFSETQRNKGNFPGRFSGRQFSNSRSEMNVSTLELGDSALYLCASSLTSMNTEAFFGQGTRLTVV.

The genes are TRBV6-6 and TRBJ1-2, with D possibly being TRBD1 (5 bases). The CDR3 covers 14 residues. V was pared by 2 bases and J by 1 base, with 8 bases between. CDR1 is MNHNY, CDR2 SVGAGI, per germline (reference sequence). The CDR3 DNA reads TGTGCCAGCAGTTACGGGGCCAGTAACTATGGCTACACCTTC. Translated: CASSYGASNYGYTF.

The V call is TRBV6-6, the J call TRBJ2-1, with 7 bases matching TRBD1. In germline, CDR1 is MNHNY, CDR2 SVGAGI (reference sequence). The CDR3 spans 14 residues. After removal of 4 bases from V and 6 bases from J, the junction contained 6 bases not matched to a gene. The CDR3 DNA reads TGTGCCAGCAGTTCCAATTCAGGGGGCAATGAGCAGTTCTTC. Encoded protein: CASSSNSGGNEQFF.

The genes are TRBV5-1 and TRBJ2-3; the match to TRBD2 covers 7 bases. The CDR3 is made up of 14 amino acids. CDR1 is SGHRS and CDR2 is YFSETQ in the germline V gene. Germline trimming cut 5 bases from V and 0 bases from J; bases unmatched to any gene: 3. CDR3 DNA sequence: TGCGCCAGCAGTGATAGCGGGAGCACAGATACGCAGTATTTT. Translating gives CASSDSGSTDTQYF.